Presented here are 4 T cell receptor beta chains from one specimen sequenced in a study of blood T cell repertoires in COVID-19. Measured with immunoSEQ multiplex PCR; TCRdb has only the in-frame clones, and not every one. Among around 200,000 clones listed, around nine tenths were seen once. Sequencing used peripheral blood. These receptors were collected from a man younger than 35 with active or convalescent COVID-19.

A few counts support this clone. The J gene is TRBJ2-7, the V gene TRBV7-8, with TRBD2 matching over 8 bases. The J segment lost 7 bases and the V segment lost 1 base, leaving 6 bases of the junction unmatched. The germline V gene encodes CDR1 SGHVS and CDR2 FQNEAQ. The CDR3 runs 14 residues. CDR3 DNA: TGTGCCAGCAGCTTAGTCGGGAGGGTCGGTGAGCAGTACTTC. This codes for CASSLVGRVGEQYF.

V is TRBV3-1 (or the pseudogene TRBV3-2) and J is TRBJ2-5, with D maybe TRBD2 (7 bases). There are 14 residues in the CDR3. The germline CDR1 and CDR2 sequences are LGHDT and YNNKEL (reference sequence). Between the trimmed V and J ends, which lost 5 bases and 5 bases, there was a span of 15 bases. The CDR3 nucleotides read TGTGCCAGCAGCAAGTTCGGGGGGCCGGAGACCCAGTACTTC. Amino acid sequence: CASSKFGGPETQYF.

Judged by abundance, this clone is medium-sized. The V and J genes are TRBV2 and TRBJ1-5; 10 bases align to TRBD1. CDR3 length: 19 residues. Looked up from germline, CDR1 is SNHLY and CDR2 is FYNNEI. Trimming cost V 5 bases and J 5 bases; bases outside gene matches: 18. DNA for the CDR3: TGTGCCAGCAGTTACACCCCGGGACAGGGGAGTTTATTTCATCAGCCCCAGCATTTT. Translating it yields CASSYTPGQGSLFHQPQHF.

The chain couples TRBV5-1 to TRBJ2-5; a weak D match, TRBD2 (7 bases). Trimming pared 0 bases from V and 4 bases from J, leaving 16 bases between. Germline CDR1 is SGHRS and CDR2 is YFSETQ. The CDR3 totals 16 residues. The chain's CDR3 is CASSLVLAGAVETQYF. The DNA for the CDR3 is TGCGCCAGCAGCTTGGTGTTGGCGGGGGCAGTAGAGACCCAGTACTTC.